This paragraph covers one T cell receptor (beta chain) sequence. The sample is drawn from a study of blood T cell repertoires in COVID-19. In the study overall: COVID-19 samples collected from the United States, Italy and Spain covered acute and convalescent phases. PBMCs, B-cell-depleted T cells, or T cells provided the cDNA or gDNA that made up the material.

Original data processing: It was from reference gene primer amplification that nucleated cell counts were estimated. Clones were read by immunoSEQ multiplex PCR, and TCRdb kept only the in-frame ones, dropping some. V and J calls and clone size are given by that table; D and trimming were obtained from the DNA. The sample has 200,000 to 250,000 clones, approximately 85% seen once. The source of this sequence is a woman aged 50 to 60 with active or convalescent COVID-19. Sequenced input: peripheral blood.

The CDR3 sequence is CASSSRWTSGVPGELFF. The DNA of the CDR3 is TGTGCCAGCAGCTCACGTTGGACTAGCGGGGTGCCCGGGGAGCTGTTTTTT. The chain carries TRBV7-9 and TRBJ2-2; 12 bases are a match to TRBD2. The junction had 9 bases not matched to a gene; V was cut back by 4 bases and J by 6 bases. The CDR3 is 17 amino acids. Germline loops: CDR1 SEHNR, CDR2 FQNEAQ (reference sequence).